This record covers a single T cell receptor (beta chain). This specimen belongs to a study of PD-L1 blockade in urothelial cancer. Time point specified: peripheral blood 6 weeks after treatment start. Assay: immunoSEQ multiplex PCR; the TCRdb copy retains only in-frame clones and omits some. This sample has 95,000 to 150,000 clones, with roughly 82% found just once. The germline V gene encodes CDR1 SEHNR and CDR2 FQNEAQ (reference sequence). V lost 6 bases to trimming and J lost 0 bases, with 8 bases between them. The CDR3 is 13 residues long. The receptor comes from a man aged 45-65 years with urothelial cancer. The source was PBMCs, collected around atezolizumab (anti-PD-L1) treatment. The chain carries TRBV7-9 and TRBJ1-1; D uncertain. For the CDR3, the DNA is TGTGCCAGCAGACCCGAGTTGAACACTGAAGCTTTCTTT. The encoded protein is CASRPELNTEAFF. Looking up the rest from reference TRBV7-9 and TRBJ1-1 gives the full variable domain: DTGVSQNPRHKITKRGQNVTFRCDPISEHNRLYWYRQTLGQGPEFLTYFQNEAQLEKSRLLSDRFSAERPKGSFSTLEIQRTEQGDSAMYLCASRPELNTEAFFGQGTRLTVV.